This passage covers 23 T cell receptor beta chains from one sample sequenced in a study of shared clonotypes between healthy human individuals. Positive CCR7 selection of CD45RO-negative cells yielded the naive CD8 cells, and terminally differentiated effector memory CD45RA+ cells were excluded. Clones were sequenced by immunoSEQ multiplex PCR, and TCRdb holds only the in-frame ones, with some missing. The table has about 2 million clones, about 95% seen once. Sequencing was done on a sample of naive CD8+ T cells sorted from blood. These receptors all come from a man younger than 35 in good health.

Remarks on this clone: The sample carries other DNA sequences with the same CDR3. The chain combines TRBV11-2 with TRBJ2-7; 8 bases match TRBD2. This CDR3 is built from 15 residues. The trim removed 1 base at V and 2 bases at J, leaving 4 bases unmatched. Germline V gene lookup returns CDR1 SGHAT and CDR2 FQNNGV. The CDR3, as DNA: TGTGCCAGCAGCTTAGGCCCGGGAGGGACCTACGAGCAGTACTTC. Its protein product is CASSLGPGGTYEQYF.

The rearrangement uses TRBV2 and TRBJ1-4; 7 nucleotides match TRBD1. Unmatched junction bases numbered 9, after V lost 4 bases and J lost 7 bases. Germline assignment: CDR1 SNHLY and CDR2 FYNNEI. CDR3 size: 15 residues. The CDR3 here is CASSGVTGSGEKLFF. The CDR3 DNA follows: TGTGCCAGCAGTGGGGTGACAGGGAGCGGTGAAAAACTGTTTTTT.

A word on this clone: The sample carries other DNA sequences with the same CDR3. The gene calls are TRBV29-1 and TRBJ2-7; 9 nucleotides agree with TRBD1. V lost 7 bases and J lost 4; bases outside the gene matches: 8. The germline gives CDR1 SQVTM, CDR2 ANQGSEA. The CDR3 extends over 13 amino acids. CDR3 residues: CSARTGEGYEQYF. The CDR3 DNA is TGCAGCGCTAGGACAGGGGAGGGATACGAGCAGTACTTC.

The chain combines TRBV7-9 with TRBJ2-7, with D hard to call. CDR1 is SEHNR and CDR2 is FQNEAQ in the germline V gene (reference sequence). This CDR3 is 12 amino acids long. V was cut by 3 bases and J by 6 bases, with 9 bases left in between. This CDR3 reads CASSFSPGEQYF. CDR3 in DNA: TGTGCCAGCAGCTTTTCTCCGGGCGAGCAGTACTTC. The entire variable domain, with the rest obtained from reference TRBV7-9 and TRBJ2-7, is as follows: DTGVSQNPRHKITKRGQNVTFRCDPISEHNRLYWYRQTLGQGPEFLTYFQNEAQLEKSRLLSDRFSAERPKGSFSTLEIQRTEQGDSAMYLCASSFSPGEQYFGPGTRLTVT.

The V call is TRBV19, the J call TRBJ1-5, with no clear D. Germline V gene data show CDR1 as LNHDA and CDR2 as SQIVND (reference sequence). Trimming pared 5 bases from V and 5 bases from J, leaving 7 bases between. This CDR3 comprises 12 residues. DNA for the CDR3: TGTGCCAGTAGTGCGGGATATCAGCCCCAGCATTTT. This translates into CASSAGYQPQHF.

This chain uses TRBV28 with TRBJ2-3, with D maybe TRBD1 (6 bases). The V end lost 3 bases, the J end lost 0 bases, and 13 bases lay between the germline ends. CDR1 is MDHEN and CDR2 is SYDVKM in the germline V gene. The CDR3 sequence is 16 residues long. CDR3 in DNA: TGTGCCAGCAGTTTCGTCCAGGGGTATAGCACAGATACGCAGTATTTT. Protein sequence: CASSFVQGYSTDTQYF.

The chain couples TRBV5-1 to TRBJ1-1; tentative D call: TRBD1 (5 bases). V lost 1 base to trimming and J lost 4 bases, with 11 bases between them. The CDR3 loop spans 14 amino acids. The V gene's germline CDR1 is SGHRS and CDR2 YFSETQ. This CDR3 reads CASSLQGVGTEAFF. In DNA form, the CDR3 reads TGCGCCAGCAGCTTGCAGGGTGTTGGCACTGAAGCTTTCTTT.

The chain links TRBV5-6 to TRBJ1-4, with TRBD1 matching 9 bases. The junction had 12 bases not matched to a gene; V was cut back by 4 bases and J by 11 bases. Germline V CDR1 and CDR2: SGHDT, YYEEEE. The CDR3 extends over 15 amino acids. The CDR3 here is CASSRDGTGRFKLFF. Written as DNA, the CDR3 is TGTGCCAGCAGCAGGGACGGGACAGGGAGGTTCAAACTGTTTTTT.

The chain links TRBV6-6 to TRBJ2-7, with D unresolved. The CDR3 is 12 residues long. Germline V gene sequence: CDR1 MNHNY, CDR2 SVGAGI (reference sequence). The ends were cut back, 7 bases at V and 3 bases at J, with 10 bases in the middle. The CDR3 DNA reads TGTGCCAGCACCGGGTACAGCTACGAGCAGTACTTC. It yields the protein CASTGYSYEQYF.

As to this clone: The sample contains more than one DNA sequence encoding this CDR3. V gene TRBV7-9 combines with J gene TRBJ2-6; D possibly uses TRBD1 or TRBD2 (5 bases each). The CDR3 totals 15 residues. Germline CDR1 SEHNR, CDR2 FQNEAQ (reference sequence). V gave up 2 bases and J gave up 2 bases, with 7 bases separating them. The CDR3 nucleotides are TGTGCCAGCAGCTTACGGGGCCCTGGGGCCAACGTCCTGACTTTC. Translating it yields CASSLRGPGANVLTF.

V gene TRBV6-6 combines with J gene TRBJ2-2, with 7 bases that match TRBD1. Germline V CDR1 and CDR2: MNHNY, SVGAGI (reference sequence). The CDR3 consists of 16 residues. The V and J ends lost 10 bases and 3 bases, in that order; junction bases with no gene match: 14. CDR3 sequence (DNA): TGTGCCACCTTATCTTTCGGGACAGATTACACCGGGGAGCTGTTTTTT. Amino acids: CATLSFGTDYTGELFF.

The chain has TRBV5-6 and TRBJ2-3, with 7 bases matching TRBD2. The J segment lost 12 bases and the V segment lost 0 bases, leaving 7 bases of the junction unmatched. There are 13 residues in the CDR3. Germline V gene data show CDR1 as SGHDT and CDR2 as YYEEEE. The CDR3 nucleotides are TGTGCCAGCAGCTTGGCGCGGCGGGAGTCCCAGTATTTT. Translated: CASSLARRESQYF.

The chain couples TRBV19 to TRBJ1-1, with D perhaps TRBD1 (6 bases). Germline V CDR1 and CDR2: LNHDA, SQIVND (reference sequence). The ends were cut back, 6 bases at V and 2 bases at J, with 16 bases in the middle. This CDR3 has 15 amino acids. CDR3 in amino acids: CASSLRRGTNTEAFF. CDR3 DNA sequence: TGTGCCAGTAGCCTTAGGAGGGGGACCAACACTGAAGCTTTCTTT.

This clone was observed once. The chain combines TRBV19 with TRBJ2-7, with TRBD1 matching 7 bases. Per germline, CDR1 LNHDA and CDR2 SQIVND (reference sequence). This CDR3 has 14 residues. Trimming cost V 4 bases and J 1 base; bases outside gene matches: 4. In DNA form, the CDR3 reads TGTGCCAGTAGTAAATGGACAGGTTCCTACGAGCAGTACTTC. Protein product: CASSKWTGSYEQYF.

As for this clone: This sample includes further DNA sequences coding for the same CDR3. The J gene is TRBJ1-1, the V gene TRBV27, with 9 bases fitting TRBD1. There are 14 residues in the CDR3. Germline-derived CDR1 and CDR2 are MNHEY and SMNVEV (reference sequence). Germline trimming cut 5 bases from V and 4 bases from J; bases unmatched to any gene: 5. Here the CDR3 reads CASSLTGGGTEAFF. CDR3 DNA sequence: TGTGCCAGCAGTCTGACAGGGGGGGGCACTGAAGCTTTCTTT.

The chain carries TRBV7-9 and TRBJ2-1; the D gene is possibly TRBD2 (5 bases). CDR3 length: 16 residues. Between the trimmed V and J ends, which lost 3 bases and 1 base, there was a span of 13 bases. CDR1 and CDR2 from the germline V gene are SEHNR and FQNEAQ (reference sequence). The CDR3 DNA reads TGTGCCAGCAGCTTCTCCGGGGATTTTTCCTACAATGAGCAGTTCTTC. Translating it yields CASSFSGDFSYNEQFF.

The CDR3 nucleotides read TGTGCCATCAGTGAGTCGTTCCCCAACAATGAGCAGTTCTTC. As protein: CAISESFPNNEQFF. The rearrangement joins TRBV10-3 to TRBJ2-1; D is ambiguous. The CDR3 extends over 14 amino acids. Germline CDR1 and CDR2: ENHRY and SYGVKD. V lost 0 bases and J 5 bases, leaving 8 bases between the germline ends.

This chain joins TRBV19 and TRBJ2-7, with D perhaps TRBD1 (6 bases). This CDR3 comprises 13 residues. V lost 6 bases and J 5 bases, leaving 14 bases between the germline ends. The germline V gene encodes CDR1 LNHDA and CDR2 SQIVND (reference sequence). For the CDR3, the DNA is TGTGCCAGTAGCTACAGGGATTTCGACGAGCAGTACTTC. Its translation is CASSYRDFDEQYF. Together with reference TRBV19 and TRBJ2-7, the CDR3 gives the full variable domain: DGGITQSPKYLFRKEGQNVTLSCEQNLNHDAMYWYRQDPGQGLRLIYYSQIVNDFQKGDIAEGYSVSREKKESFPLTVTSAQKNPTAFYLCASSYRDFDEQYFGPGTRLTVT.

The chain combines TRBV10-3 with TRBJ1-2; 9 nucleotides agree with TRBD1. The CDR3 is 16 residues long. Per the germline V gene, CDR1 is ENHRY and CDR2 is SYGVKD. Losses at the gene ends were 2 bases for V and 3 bases for J; bases not matched to a gene: 7. The CDR3 DNA reads TGTGCCATCAGTGAGCCGGGACAGGGATCGGACTATGGCTACACCTTC. It encodes CAISEPGQGSDYGYTF.

The genes are TRBV6-1 and TRBJ1-1; possible D gene TRBD1, 6 bases. The CDR3 has 12 amino acids. V lost 7 bases, J lost 8 bases, and 14 bases lay in between. The germline gives CDR1 MNHNS, CDR2 SASEGT. The CDR3 coding sequence is TGTGCCAGCAAGAGGGGGACCTCGGAAGCTTTCTTT. Protein product: CASKRGTSEAFF.

The CDR3: CAWGQAYGYTF. The CDR3 region has the DNA TGTGCCTGGGGACAGGCCTATGGCTACACCTTC. This sequence joins TRBV30 and TRBJ1-2; 7 bases line up with TRBD1. Germline lookup yields CDR1 GTSNPN and CDR2 SVGIG (reference sequence). The CDR3 is 11 residues long. The junction had 1 base not matched to a gene; V was cut back by 5 bases and J by 4 bases.

The chain employs TRBV27 and TRBJ2-1; 7 positions agree with TRBD2. Trimming at V came to 1 base and at J to 2 bases, leaving 2 bases not matched to a gene. This CDR3 has 15 amino acids. Germline V CDR1 and CDR2: MNHEY, SMNVEV (reference sequence). The CDR3 loop reads CASSLWRETYNEQFF. DNA of the CDR3: TGTGCCAGCAGTTTATGGCGGGAGACCTACAATGAGCAGTTCTTC.

This chain links TRBV27 with TRBJ2-3; D gene ambiguous. In germline, CDR1 is MNHEY, CDR2 SMNVEV (reference sequence). The CDR3 covers 15 residues. The V gene lost 2 bases and the J gene lost 2 bases, with 11 bases spanning the gap. CDR3 DNA: TGTGCCAGCAGTTTAACAGTCAGCTACACAGATACGCAGTATTTT. It encodes CASSLTVSYTDTQYF.